This T cell receptor beta chain was captured by sequencing in a study of T cell responses to AZD1222 COVID-19 vaccine. Overall study findings and caveats: Every sample of the repertoires postdated the peak T cell response. The donors showed a predominance of white British ancestry and of females, with possible underestimation of clonal diversity.

Germline assignment: CDR1 SSHAT and CDR2 FNYEAQ (reference sequence). The J segment lost 7 bases and the V segment lost 1 base, leaving 0 bases of the junction unmatched. CDR3 size: 13 residues. Using immunoSEQ multiplex PCR, the repertoire was profiled, and TCRdb retains in-frame clones only, with some absent. Among around 250,000 clones listed, roughly 93% were seen once. Note on this clone: Its cognate antigen is unknown.

The sequence was obtained from an adult in good health. The sample here was peripheral blood, taken on day 0 of AZD1222 vaccination. This chain links TRBV7-7 with TRBJ2-1, with 8 bases identical to TRBD2. The CDR3 sequence is CASSLGLANEQFF. CDR3 coding DNA: TGTGCCAGCAGCTTAGGACTAGCGAATGAGCAGTTCTTC.